This T cell receptor (beta chain) was identified in a study of T cells in Graves' hyperthyroidism and ophthalmopathy. Clinical symptoms, serum thyroxine, TRAb, thyroid ultrasound and orbital computed tomography established diagnosis. There were TCR beta CDR3 regions amplified from RNA transcripts. HTBI primers were the set used in a first-round RT-PCR of the TCR CDR3. TCRdb fed the multiplex PCR reads into MiXCR, producing one record per CDR3 protein. The table records 500,000 to 600,000 distinct CDR3 sequences, just over 45% of them present only once. This clonotype was counted at least ten times. Its antigen is unknown. Study findings and constraints: A 13 V-J signature model discriminated ophthalmopathy versus stable hyperthyroidism.

The germline gives CDR1 MNHEY, CDR2 SMNVEV (reference sequence). This CDR3 spans 15 amino acids. Trimming pared 2 bases from V and 8 bases from J, leaving 13 bases between. The TCR was taken from an adult woman with Graves' disease, either hyperthyroidism or ophthalmopathy (not recorded which). The chain couples TRBV27 to TRBJ1-6; no definite D call. Sequencing input: peripheral blood or thyroid tissue (not recorded which). The CDR3 spells CASSLRTLRDSPLHF. CDR3 DNA sequence: TGTGCCAGCAGTTTACGGACTCTAAGGGATTCACCCCTCCACTTT.